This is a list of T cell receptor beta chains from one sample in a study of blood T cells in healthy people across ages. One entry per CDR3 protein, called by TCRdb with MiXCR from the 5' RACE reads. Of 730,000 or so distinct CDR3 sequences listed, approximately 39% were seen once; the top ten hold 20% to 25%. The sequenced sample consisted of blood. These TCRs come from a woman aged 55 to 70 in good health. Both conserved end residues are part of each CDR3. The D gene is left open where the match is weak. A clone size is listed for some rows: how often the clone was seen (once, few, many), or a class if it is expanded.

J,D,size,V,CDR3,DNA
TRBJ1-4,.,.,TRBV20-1,CSARRVATNEKLFF,TGCAGTGCTAGGCGAGTCGCAACTAATGAAAAACTGTTTTTT
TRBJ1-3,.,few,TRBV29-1,CSADRGNTIYF,TGCAGCGCCGATCGAGGAAACACCATATATTTT
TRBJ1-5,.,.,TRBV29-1,CSGGRGFDQPQHF,TGCAGCGGTGGACGGGGGTTTGATCAGCCCCAGCATTTT
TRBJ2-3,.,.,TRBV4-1,CASSYPGQESTDTQYF,TGCGCCAGTAGCTACCCGGGGCAGGAGAGCACAGATACGCAGTATTTT
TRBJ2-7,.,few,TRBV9,CASSVEGRGYEQYF,TGTGCCAGCAGCGTAGAAGGGCGGGGTTACGAGCAGTACTTC
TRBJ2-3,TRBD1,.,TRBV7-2,CASSSEKTGTDTQYF,TGTGCCAGCAGCTCAGAAAAGACAGGGACAGATACGCAGTATTTT
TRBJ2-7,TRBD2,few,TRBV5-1,CASSSRTSVYEQYF,TGCGCCAGCAGCTCCCGGACTAGCGTCTACGAGCAGTACTTC
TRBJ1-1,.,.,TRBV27,CASSLIQNTEAFF,TGTGCCAGCAGTTTAATACAGAACACTGAAGCTTTCTTT
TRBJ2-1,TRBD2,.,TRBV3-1,CASSQDWTSWDEQFF,TGTGCCAGCAGCCAAGATTGGACTAGCTGGGATGAGCAGTTCTTC
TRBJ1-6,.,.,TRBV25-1,CASSEKFRGRSPELNSPLHF,TGTGCTAGCAGTGAGAAGTTTAGGGGACGGAGCCCCGAACTTAATTCACCCCTCCACTTT
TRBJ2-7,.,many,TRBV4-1,CASSQDDAGPYEQYF,TGCGCCAGCAGCCAAGATGATGCAGGACCCTACGAGCAGTACTTC
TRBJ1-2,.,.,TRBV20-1,CSAPEGPTNYGYTF,TGCAGTGCTCCGGAGGGACCGACTAACTATGGCTACACCTTC
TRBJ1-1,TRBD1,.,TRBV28,CASSPSGGSTEAFF,TGTGCCAGCAGTCCTTCAGGGGGGAGCACTGAAGCTTTCTTT
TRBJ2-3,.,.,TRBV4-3,CASRNGQSMADTQYF,TGCGCCAGCAGGAATGGGCAGAGCATGGCAGATACGCAGTATTTT
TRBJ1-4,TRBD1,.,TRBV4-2,CASSPQTGRNEELFF,TGTGCCAGCAGCCCCCAGACAGGGCGTAATGAAGAACTGTTTTTT
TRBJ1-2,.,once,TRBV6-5,CASSYDFLYGYTF,TGTGCCAGCAGTTATGACTTCCTTTACGGCTACACCTTC
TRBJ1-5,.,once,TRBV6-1,CASVRTDPNQPQHF,TGTGCCAGCGTTAGGACAGACCCTAATCAGCCCCAGCATTTT
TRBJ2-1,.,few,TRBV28,CASRGPPVDEQFF,TGTGCCAGCAGGGGACCCCCGGTAGATGAGCAGTTCTTC
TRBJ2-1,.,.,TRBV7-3,CACSLGNEQFF,TGTGCCTGCAGCTTAGGCAATGAGCAGTTCTTC
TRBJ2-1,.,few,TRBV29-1,CSVERRDNEQFF,TGCAGCGTTGAAAGGAGGGACAATGAGCAGTTCTTC
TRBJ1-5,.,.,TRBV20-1,CSARGGLGGYQPQHF,TGCAGTGCTAGAGGGGGGTTGGGGGGGTATCAGCCCCAGCATTTT
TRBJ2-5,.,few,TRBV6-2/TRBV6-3,CASSCPGLLARAETQYF,TGTGCCAGCAGTTGCCCGGGACTCCTGGCGAGAGCAGAGACCCAGTACTTC
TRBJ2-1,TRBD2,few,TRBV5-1,CASSLGLAGGEEQFF,TGCGCCAGCAGCTTGGGGCTAGCGGGAGGGGAAGAGCAGTTCTTC
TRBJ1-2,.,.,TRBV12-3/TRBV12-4,CASMGANYGYTF,TGTGCCAGCATGGGTGCTAACTATGGCTACACCTTC
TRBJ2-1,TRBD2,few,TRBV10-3,CASKRGKDEQFF,TGTGCCTCAAAGCGGGGGAAGGATGAGCAGTTCTTC
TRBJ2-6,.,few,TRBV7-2,CASSLRGFGANVLTF,TGTGCCAGCAGCTTACGAGGGTTTGGGGCCAACGTCCTGACTTTC
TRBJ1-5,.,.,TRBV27,CASSVRDNQPQHF,TGTGCCAGCAGTGTGAGGGACAATCAGCCCCAGCATTTT
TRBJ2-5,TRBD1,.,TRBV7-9,CASRQGQGNKTQYF,TGTGCCAGCAGACAAGGACAGGGCAATAAGACCCAGTACTTC
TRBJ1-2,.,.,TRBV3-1,CASSQVTVSYGYTF,TGTGCCAGCAGCCAAGTGACCGTTTCGTATGGCTACACCTTC
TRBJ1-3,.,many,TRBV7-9,CASSLRQGNTIYF,TGTGCCAGCAGCCTTCGACAGGGAAACACCATATATTTT
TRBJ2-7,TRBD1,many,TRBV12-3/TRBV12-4,CASSSGTGREQYF,TGTGCCAGCAGTTCAGGGACAGGGCGGGAGCAGTACTTC
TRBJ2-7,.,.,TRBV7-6,CASSLAPARYAESSYNEQYF,TGTGCCAGCTCACTAGCCCCGGCCAGATATGCGGAGAGCTCCTACAATGAGCAGTACTTC
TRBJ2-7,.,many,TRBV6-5,CASSYGPLTYEQYF,TGTGCCAGCAGTTACGGCCCACTTACTTACGAGCAGTACTTC
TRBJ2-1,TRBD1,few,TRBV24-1,CATSTSGTGTYNEQFF,TGTGCCACCAGTACCTCCGGGACAGGGACCTACAATGAGCAGTTCTTC
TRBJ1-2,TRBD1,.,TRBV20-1,CSAILGTGGQREDGYTF,TGCAGTGCTATTCTCGGGACAGGGGGCCAAAGGGAGGATGGCTACACCTTC
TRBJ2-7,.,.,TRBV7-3,CTSSRDRYSYEQYF,TGTACCAGCAGCCGTGACAGGTACTCCTACGAGCAGTACTTC
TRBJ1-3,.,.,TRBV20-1,CSSLGSSGNTIYF,TGCAGTTCGTTGGGGAGCTCTGGAAACACCATATATTTT
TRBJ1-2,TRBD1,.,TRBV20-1,CSAPDREKGYTF,TGCAGTGCCCCGGACAGGGAGAAAGGCTACACCTTC
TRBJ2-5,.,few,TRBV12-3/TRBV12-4,CASSLGGSYQETQYF,TGTGCCAGCAGTTTAGGGGGGTCCTACCAAGAGACCCAGTACTTC
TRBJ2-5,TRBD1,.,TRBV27,CASRQQGALETQYF,TGTGCCAGCAGACAACAGGGGGCCCTGGAGACCCAGTACTTC
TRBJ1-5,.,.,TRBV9,CASSVEAGPNQPQHF,TGTGCCAGCAGCGTAGAGGCAGGCCCCAATCAGCCCCAGCATTTT
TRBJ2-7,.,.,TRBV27,CASSFRAGAYTYEQYF,TGTGCCAGCAGTTTCCGTGCAGGGGCGTACACCTACGAGCAGTACTTC